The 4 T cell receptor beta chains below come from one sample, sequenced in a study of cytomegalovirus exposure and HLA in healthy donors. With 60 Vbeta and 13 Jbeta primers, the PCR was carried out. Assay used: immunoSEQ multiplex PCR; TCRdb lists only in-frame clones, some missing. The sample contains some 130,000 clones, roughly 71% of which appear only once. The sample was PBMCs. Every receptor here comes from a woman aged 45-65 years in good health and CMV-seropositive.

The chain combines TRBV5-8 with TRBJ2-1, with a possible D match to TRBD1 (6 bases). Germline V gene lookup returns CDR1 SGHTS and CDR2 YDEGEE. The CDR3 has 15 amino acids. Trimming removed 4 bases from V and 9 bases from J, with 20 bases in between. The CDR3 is CASSPKDRGYSEQFF. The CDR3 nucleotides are TGTGCCAGCAGCCCCAAGGACAGAGGGTATAGTGAGCAGTTCTTC.

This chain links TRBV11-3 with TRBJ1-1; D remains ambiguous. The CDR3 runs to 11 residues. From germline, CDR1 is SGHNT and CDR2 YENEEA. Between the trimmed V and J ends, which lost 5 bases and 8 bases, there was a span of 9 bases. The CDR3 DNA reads TGTGCCAGCAGCCTGGAGAGGGAAGCTTTCTTT. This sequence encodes CASSLEREAFF.

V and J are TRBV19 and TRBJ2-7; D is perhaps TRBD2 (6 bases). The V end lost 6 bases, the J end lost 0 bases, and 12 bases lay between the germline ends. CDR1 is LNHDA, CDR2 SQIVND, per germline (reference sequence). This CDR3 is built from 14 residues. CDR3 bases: TGTGCCAGTAGAAGATCGCGGGGCTCCTACGAGCAGTACTTC. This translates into CASRRSRGSYEQYF.

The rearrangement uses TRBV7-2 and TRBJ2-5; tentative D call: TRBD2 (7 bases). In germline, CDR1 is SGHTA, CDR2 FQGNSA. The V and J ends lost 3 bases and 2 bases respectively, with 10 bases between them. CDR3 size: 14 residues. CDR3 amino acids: CASSFRGGQETQYF. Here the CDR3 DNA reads TGTGCCAGCAGCTTCAGGGGAGGGCAAGAGACCCAGTACTTC.